The rows below give T cell receptor beta chains drawn from one sample of a study of control samples from healthy donors and cancer patients. Data came from immunoSEQ multiplex PCR; TCRdb stores just in-frame clones and leaves some out. The sample lists about 100,000 clones, just over 90% seen once, with roughly 2.5% in the top ten. Sequenced: blood. The receptors here all came from a woman between 18 and 29 years old in good health. Both conserved end residues are part of each CDR3. A D gene is named only where the DNA matches it firmly. The size entry is marked missing in some rows and otherwise reads once, few, many or a size class.

TRBJ2-1	13	TRBV6-2/TRBV6-3	NA	NA	CASSYGFHVEQFF	TGTGCCAGCAGTTACGGGTTCCATGTTGAGCAGTTCTTC
TRBJ2-3	13	TRBV29-1	TRBD2	few	CSVSGKSTDTQYF	TGCAGCGTCAGCGGGAAAAGCACAGATACGCAGTATTTT
TRBJ1-1	14	TRBV2	TRBD1	NA	CASRLGQGNTEAFF	TGTGCCAGCAGATTGGGACAGGGGAATACTGAAGCTTTCTTT
TRBJ1-6	14	TRBV6-4	NA	NA	CASSTGIGVSPLHF	TGTGCCAGCAGTACCGGGATAGGCGTCTCACCCCTCCACTTT
TRBJ2-1	15	TRBV11-2	TRBD1	NA	CASSPSGQANNEQFF	TGTGCCAGCAGCCCGTCGGGACAGGCTAACAATGAGCAGTTCTTC
TRBJ2-6	14	TRBV27	NA	NA	CASSLVSGANVLTF	TGTGCCAGCAGTTTAGTCTCTGGGGCCAACGTCCTGACTTTC
TRBJ2-3	15	TRBV4-3	NA	NA	CASSQEARGTDTQYF	TGCGCCAGCAGCCAAGAAGCAAGGGGCACAGATACGCAGTATTTT
TRBJ2-1	15	TRBV9	NA	NA	CASSATGGGGNEQFF	TGTGCCAGCAGCGCAACTGGGGGAGGAGGTAATGAGCAGTTCTTC
TRBJ2-5	13	TRBV5-1	NA	NA	CASSLGQTETQYF	TGCGCCAGCAGCTTGGGACAGACGGAGACCCAGTACTTC
TRBJ2-2	16	TRBV19	TRBD2	few	CASSILSGGNTGELFF	TGTGCCAGTAGTATTCTCAGCGGGGGAAACACCGGGGAGCTGTTTTTT
TRBJ2-3	14	TRBV6-5	TRBD2	NA	CASSYSGTMDTQYF	TGTGCCAGCAGTTACTCCGGGACTATGGATACGCAGTATTTT
TRBJ2-2	17	TRBV11-3	TRBD1	few	CASSFKFWTGDTGELFF	TGTGCCAGCAGCTTTAAGTTTTGGACAGGGGACACCGGGGAGCTGTTTTTT
TRBJ2-1	13	TRBV6-6	NA	NA	CASSYSSFFEQFF	TGTGCCAGCAGTTACTCGAGCTTTTTTGAGCAGTTCTTC
TRBJ1-5	15	TRBV19	NA	NA	CASSIAGGGNQPQHF	TGTGCCAGTAGTATAGCGGGGGGCGGCAATCAGCCCCAGCATTTT
TRBJ2-7	13	TRBV21-1	NA	NA	CASKGQGVIEQYF	TGTGCCAGCAAGGGACAGGGGGTTATCGAGCAGTACTTC
TRBJ2-3	17	TRBV28	TRBD2	NA	CASSLRYERGAGDTQYF	TGTGCCAGCAGTTTACGGTATGAGCGGGGTGCGGGAGATACGCAGTATTTT
TRBJ2-1	12	TRBV3-1/TRBV3-2	TRBD2	NA	CASSPLAGEQFF	TGTGCCAGCAGCCCTCTAGCGGGTGAGCAGTTCTTC
TRBJ1-1	14	TRBV5-1	NA	NA	CASSPVPTYAEAFF	TGCGCCAGCAGCCCGGTACCAACCTACGCTGAAGCTTTCTTT
TRBJ2-3	14	TRBV6-1	NA	NA	CASSEGGHTDTQYF	TGTGCCAGCAGTGAAGGGGGGCACACAGATACGCAGTATTTT
TRBJ1-2	12	TRBV30	NA	once	CAWCVGAGGYTF	TGTGCCTGGTGTGTAGGGGCGGGGGGCTACACCTTC
TRBJ1-2	12	TRBV29-1	NA	NA	CTYREENYGYTF	TGCACGTACAGGGAGGAGAATTATGGCTACACCTTC
TRBJ1-2	14	TRBV6-5	NA	NA	CASSYNSWGGGYTF	TGTGCCAGCAGTTACAATTCTTGGGGGGGAGGCTACACCTTC
TRBJ1-1	17	TRBV28	NA	once	CASSSPGRGWAGTEAFF	TGTGCCAGCAGTTCGCCGGGCCGAGGGTGGGCTGGGACTGAAGCTTTCTTT
TRBJ2-7	12	TRBV7-9	NA	NA	CASSPQSYEQYF	TGTGCCAGCAGCCCCCAATCCTACGAGCAGTACTTC
TRBJ2-1	14	TRBV5-8	TRBD1	NA	CASPGRDRGDEQFF	TGTGCCAGCCCGGGGAGGGACAGGGGCGATGAGCAGTTCTTC
TRBJ2-1	14	TRBV10-3	TRBD2	NA	CAISGGRLDNEQFF	TGTGCCATCAGCGGCGGGAGGTTGGACAATGAGCAGTTCTTC
TRBJ2-1	15	TRBV6-4	NA	few	CASSFGGPDYNEQFF	TGTGCCAGCTCCTTTGGGGGACCAGACTACAATGAGCAGTTCTTC
TRBJ2-2	15	TRBV6-5	TRBD1	NA	CASSQNRGPPGELFF	TGTGCCAGCAGTCAGAACAGGGGGCCCCCCGGGGAGCTGTTTTTT
TRBJ2-2	18	TRBV6-1	TRBD2	NA	CASSALAGGRLNTGELFF	TGTGCCAGCAGTGCTCTAGCGGGGGGAAGACTGAACACCGGGGAGCTGTTTTTT